These 30 T cell receptor beta chains were all obtained from the same sample, sequenced in a study of graft-versus-host responses after intestinal transplantation. Assay used: immunoSEQ multiplex PCR; TCRdb lists only in-frame clones, some missing. There are 70,000 to 95,000 clones in the sample; 85% to 95% occur only once, and about 1% lies in the top ten. No cognate antigen is known for these TCRs. The sample consisted of unstimulated CD8+ T cells sorted from spleen or lymph node cells, taken before transplant. The receptor set was obtained from a human donor who was the organ donor for an intestinal transplant.

A single count supports this clone. The chain links TRBV9 to TRBJ2-1; 8 bases fit TRBD2. The CDR3 is made up of 15 amino acids. Germline-derived CDR1 and CDR2 are SGDLS and YYNGEE. After removal of 0 bases from V and 4 bases from J, the junction contained 3 bases not matched to a gene. CDR3 in amino acids: CASSVAGGPYNEQFF. CDR3 DNA: TGTGCCAGCAGCGTAGCGGGAGGGCCGTACAATGAGCAGTTCTTC. The entire variable domain, with the rest obtained from reference TRBV9 and TRBJ2-1, is as follows: DSGVTQTPKHLITATGQRVTLRCSPRSGDLSVYWYQQSLDQGLQFLIQYYNGEERAKGNILERFSAQQFPDLHSELNLSSLELGDSALYFCASSVAGGPYNEQFFGPGTRLTVL.

This clone was observed once. This sequence joins TRBV4-1 and TRBJ2-2, with D hard to call. The CDR3 is made up of 13 amino acids. The V end lost 0 bases, the J end lost 7 bases, and 6 bases lay between the germline ends. Looked up from germline, CDR1 is MGHRA and CDR2 is YSYEKL. CDR3 protein: CASSQDWSGELFF. CDR3 DNA sequence: TGCGCCAGCAGCCAAGATTGGAGCGGGGAGCTGTTTTTT.

The V and J genes are TRBV6-5 and TRBJ1-6; D might be TRBD1 (5 bases). The V end lost 10 bases, the J end lost 10 bases, and 17 bases lay between the germline ends. CDR1 is MNHEY, CDR2 SVGAGI, per germline. The CDR3 consists of 13 residues. The CDR3 sequence: CATNNISGSPLHF. CDR3 DNA sequence: TGTGCCACGAATAATATCTCAGGGTCACCCCTCCACTTT.

This clone appeared once. DNA of the CDR3: TGTGCCAGCTCAGCCACTAAATCTAGCGGAGACTCCTACAATGAGCAGTTCTTC. It specifies CASSATKSSGDSYNEQFF. J is TRBJ2-1 and V is TRBV18, with 7 nucleotides matching TRBD2. The CDR3 extends over 18 amino acids. V shed 5 bases and J 0 bases; nucleotides not matched to a gene: 13. Looked up from germline, CDR1 is KGHSH and CDR2 is LQKENI.

V gene TRBV6-1 combines with J gene TRBJ2-3, with D possibly matching TRBD1 (5 bases). The germline V gene encodes CDR1 MNHNS and CDR2 SASEGT. The CDR3 loop spans 15 amino acids. The V gene lost 1 base and the J gene lost 2 bases, with 10 bases spanning the gap. DNA of the CDR3: TGTGCCAGCAGTGAAGAAGGGGCCCACACAGATACGCAGTATTTT. As protein: CASSEEGAHTDTQYF.

CDR3 sequence reads: CASSLSGILAKNIQYF. In DNA form, the CDR3 reads TGTGCCAGCAGCTTGTCGGGAATCCTAGCCAAAAACATTCAGTACTTC. This chain links TRBV5-6 with TRBJ2-4, with D possibly being TRBD2 (5 bases). The CDR3 consists of 16 residues. Trimming shortened V by 1 base and J by 0 bases, and 11 bases separated the two germline ends. Germline CDR1 and CDR2: SGHDT and YYEEEE.

V usage is TRBV9 and J usage is TRBJ2-7; 8 nucleotides line up with TRBD2. This CDR3 contains 14 residues. V shed 0 bases and J 3 bases; nucleotides not matched to a gene: 2. The germline V gene encodes CDR1 SGDLS and CDR2 YYNGEE. CDR3 nucleotides: TGTGCCAGCAGCGTAGGGGGACTAGTCTACGAGCAGTACTTC. Translating it yields CASSVGGLVYEQYF.

The genes are TRBV30 and TRBJ2-7, with a weak D call TRBD2 (5 bases). V was trimmed by 0 bases and J by 3 bases, leaving 12 bases between them. The CDR3 loop spans 14 amino acids. CDR1 is GTSNPN and CDR2 is SVGIG in the germline V gene (reference sequence). CDR3 nucleotides: TGTGCCTGGAGTGTAGGTGGGAGCCGCTACGAGCAGTACTTC. Translating gives CAWSVGGSRYEQYF.

V is TRBV6-6 and J is TRBJ1-1; maybe TRBD1 (5 bases). This CDR3 comprises 16 residues. V was cut by 2 bases and J by 3 bases, with 16 bases left in between. CDR1 is MNHNY and CDR2 is SVGAGI in the germline V gene (reference sequence). The chain's CDR3 is CASSYPRDFGDTEAFF. DNA for the CDR3: TGTGCCAGCAGTTACCCCAGGGACTTTGGAGACACTGAAGCTTTCTTT.

The chain couples TRBV25-1 to TRBJ2-1, with D maybe TRBD2 (5 bases). Germline V gives CDR1 MGHDK, CDR2 SYGVNS. The length of the CDR3 is 15 residues. V was clipped by 5 bases and J by 12 bases, with 23 bases between them. The CDR3 DNA sequence: TGTGCCAGCAGTCCCCATCAATTAACCCCCGAGGGGCAGTTCTTC. Translation: CASSPHQLTPEGQFF.

The CDR3 DNA reads as TGTGCCAGCAGCTTAGAATACTCTAACGAGCAGTACTTC. Residues: CASSLEYSNEQYF. J is TRBJ2-7 and V is TRBV11-2; D is unresolved. Per the germline V gene, CDR1 is SGHAT and CDR2 is FQNNGV. V lost 0 bases, J lost 5 bases, and 8 bases lay in between. The CDR3 runs to 13 residues.

The V gene is TRBV2, the J gene TRBJ1-6, with a possible D match to TRBD1 (5 bases). V was shortened by 7 bases and J by 5 bases, with 21 bases between the two germline ends. This CDR3 contains 17 residues. The germline V gene encodes CDR1 SNHLY and CDR2 FYNNEI. CDR3 nucleotides: TGTGCCAGCAACCTCCTCTTCATAAGGGGCCATAATTCACCCCTCCACTTT. Amino acid sequence: CASNLLFIRGHNSPLHF.

The V gene is TRBV5-1, the J gene TRBJ2-5, with 12 bases fitting TRBD1. V lost 4 bases, J lost 5 bases, and 6 bases stayed unmatched. Germline-derived CDR1 and CDR2 are SGHRS and YFSETQ. This CDR3 contains 15 residues. Here the CDR3 DNA reads TGCGCCAGCAGCGTAATGGGACAGGGGGCGGAGACCCAGTACTTC. It codes for CASSVMGQGAETQYF.

The J gene is TRBJ1-2, the V gene TRBV6-6, with a possible D match to TRBD1 (6 bases). V lost 6 bases, J lost 3 bases, and 14 bases lay in between. This CDR3 region has 14 residues. From germline, CDR1 is MNHNY and CDR2 SVGAGI (reference sequence). The CDR3 loop is CASRTGGGDYGYTF. As DNA, the CDR3 is TGTGCCAGCAGAACGGGGGGCGGGGACTATGGCTACACCTTC.

This chain's CDR3 is CASRGGPSYEQYF. The CDR3 DNA reads as TGTGCCAGTCGGGGGGGACCCTCCTACGAGCAGTACTTC. The V call is TRBV19, the J call TRBJ2-7; TRBD2 agrees at 8 bases. V dropped 8 bases and J dropped 0; count of bases not matched to a gene: 3. Germline loops: CDR1 LNHDA, CDR2 SQIVND (reference sequence). The CDR3 length is 13 residues.

V is TRBV7-9 and J is TRBJ2-1; TRBD1 is a possible D gene (6 bases). CDR1 and CDR2 (germline): SEHNR, FQNEAQ (reference sequence). V was pared by 2 bases and J by 10 bases, with 9 bases between. The CDR3 covers 12 residues. The CDR3, as DNA: TGTGCCAGCAGCTTAAGCGACAGGGAGCAGTTCTTC. This codes for CASSLSDREQFF.

J is TRBJ2-1 and V is TRBV27, with TRBD2 identical over 7 bases. Germline trimming cut 5 bases from V and 4 bases from J; bases unmatched to any gene: 8. The CDR3 is made up of 15 amino acids. From germline, CDR1 is MNHEY and CDR2 SMNVEV (reference sequence). CDR3 sequence: CASSPGGRGYNEQFF. DNA of the CDR3: TGTGCCAGCAGTCCAGGCGGGAGAGGATACAATGAGCAGTTCTTC.

CDR3 residues: CASSHPSQPSVAASVYGYTF. The CDR3 nucleotides read TGCGCCAGCAGCCATCCGAGCCAACCATCTGTGGCAGCGAGTGTCTATGGCTACACCTTC. The chain carries TRBV4-1 and TRBJ1-2; no firm D call. Germline CDR1 reads MGHRA; CDR2 reads YSYEKL. The CDR3 is 20 residues long. V was cut by 3 bases and J by 4 bases, with 30 bases left in between.

This clone occurred once. The gene calls are TRBV18 and TRBJ1-2, with unresolved D. CDR3 length: 13 amino acids. Germline-derived CDR1 and CDR2 are KGHSH and LQKENI. Trimming took 6 bases from V and 6 from J, leaving 14 bases between them. CDR3 DNA: TGTGCCAGCTCCCAAGGGAGGGTGGATGGCTACACCTTC. Residues: CASSQGRVDGYTF.

The V gene is TRBV4-2, the J gene TRBJ2-7, with TRBD1 matching 8 bases. V lost 2 bases to trimming and J lost 1 base; unmatched junction nucleotides: 1. The CDR3 loop spans 14 amino acids. Germline CDR1 is LGHNA and CDR2 is YNFKEQ. The CDR3 DNA sequence: TGTGCCAGCAGCCAAACAGGGGGTTCCTACGAGCAGTACTTC. Translated: CASSQTGGSYEQYF.

V and J are TRBV9 and TRBJ2-7; 8 bases map to TRBD2. With V trimmed by 0 bases and J by 3 bases, 5 bases remained unmatched. Germline-derived CDR1 and CDR2 are SGDLS and YYNGEE. The CDR3 consists of 15 residues. Written as DNA, the CDR3 is TGTGCCAGCAGCGTAGCCGGACTAGCCGGCTACGAGCAGTACTTC. Protein: CASSVAGLAGYEQYF.

The chain uses TRBV29-1 and TRBJ2-1; tentative D call: TRBD2 (6 bases). Trimming took 6 bases from V and 7 from J, leaving 10 bases between them. Germline-derived CDR1 and CDR2 are SQVTM and ANQGSEA. CDR3 size: 11 residues. CDR3 bases: TGCAGCGTGACGGAGGGGAATGAGCAGTTCTTC. Its translation: CSVTEGNEQFF.

V is TRBV5-1 and J is TRBJ1-1; D unresolved. Germline CDR1 SGHRS, CDR2 YFSETQ. V lost 0 bases and J lost 1, with 7 bases in between. CDR3 length: 14 amino acids. The CDR3 region is CASSLDPGNTEAFF. The CDR3 DNA reads as TGCGCCAGCAGCTTGGATCCAGGGAACACTGAAGCTTTCTTT.

V is TRBV28 and J is TRBJ2-4; 8 bases are a match to TRBD1. J was trimmed by 4 bases and V by 5 bases; bases with no gene match: 7. CDR1 is MDHEN and CDR2 is SYDVKM in the germline V gene. The CDR3 is made up of 15 amino acids. The CDR3 region is CASSLGGDRKNIQYF. CDR3 in DNA: TGTGCCAGCAGTCTCGGAGGGGACAGGAAAAACATTCAGTACTTC. The full variable domain, in which reference TRBV28 and TRBJ2-4 provide the parts outside the CDR3, is DVKVTQSSRYLVKRTGEKVFLECVQDMDHENMFWYRQDPGLGLRLIYFSYDVKMKEKGDIPEGYSVSREKKERFSLILESASTNQTSMYLCASSLGGDRKNIQYFGAGTRLSVL.

The gene calls are TRBV9 and TRBJ2-1, with 11 bases identical to TRBD2. The CDR3 runs 18 residues. V lost 1 base, J lost 8 bases, and 14 bases stayed unmatched. Germline CDR1 and CDR2: SGDLS and YYNGEE. The chain's CDR3 is CASSVPIAGGPNGDEQFF. In DNA form, the CDR3 reads TGTGCCAGCAGCGTACCCATAGCGGGGGGGCCTAACGGGGATGAGCAGTTCTTC.

The gene calls are TRBV9 and TRBJ2-1, with D hard to call. Trimming pared 3 bases from V and 10 bases from J, leaving 11 bases between. The CDR3 is 12 residues long. Germline-derived CDR1 and CDR2 are SGDLS and YYNGEE. CDR3 protein: CASSGRSGEQFF. The CDR3 DNA reads TGTGCCAGCAGCGGTAGGAGTGGGGAGCAGTTCTTC.

The rearrangement joins TRBV27 to TRBJ2-7, with 8 bases that match TRBD1. Germline lookup yields CDR1 MNHEY and CDR2 SMNVEV (reference sequence). The CDR3 extends over 13 amino acids. The V and J ends lost 7 bases and 2 bases, in that order; junction bases with no gene match: 4. CDR3 nucleotides: TGTGCCAGCACAGGGACAGGCGCCTACGAGCAGTACTTC. Encoded protein: CASTGTGAYEQYF.

This clone appeared once. The CDR3 protein is CAISEFDGFHITGLNGYTF. As DNA, the CDR3 is TGTGCCATCAGTGAGTTTGATGGGTTCCATATTACGGGTTTAAACGGCTACACCTTC. The genes are TRBV10-3 and TRBJ1-2; D gene uncertain. Germline assignment: CDR1 ENHRY and CDR2 SYGVKD. Deletions cut 1 base from V and 8 bases from J, with 29 bases between. The CDR3 extends over 19 amino acids.

The chain recombines TRBV2 with TRBJ1-1; D remains ambiguous. Trimming stripped 0 bases from V and 8 bases from J, with 16 bases between. The germline V gene encodes CDR1 SNHLY and CDR2 FYNNEI. The CDR3 runs to 15 residues. The CDR3 coding sequence is TGTGCCAGCAGTGAAGCATTTTCCAATACACTAGAAGCTTTCTTT. Its translation: CASSEAFSNTLEAFF.

The rearrangement links TRBV7-2 to TRBJ1-1; D gene ambiguous. There are 13 residues in the CDR3. Deletions cut 3 bases from V and 3 bases from J, with 8 bases between. Germline V gives CDR1 SGHTA, CDR2 FQGNSA. The CDR3 DNA follows: TGTGCCAGCAGCTTCGCGGCCGACACTGAAGCTTTCTTT. Its protein product is CASSFAADTEAFF.